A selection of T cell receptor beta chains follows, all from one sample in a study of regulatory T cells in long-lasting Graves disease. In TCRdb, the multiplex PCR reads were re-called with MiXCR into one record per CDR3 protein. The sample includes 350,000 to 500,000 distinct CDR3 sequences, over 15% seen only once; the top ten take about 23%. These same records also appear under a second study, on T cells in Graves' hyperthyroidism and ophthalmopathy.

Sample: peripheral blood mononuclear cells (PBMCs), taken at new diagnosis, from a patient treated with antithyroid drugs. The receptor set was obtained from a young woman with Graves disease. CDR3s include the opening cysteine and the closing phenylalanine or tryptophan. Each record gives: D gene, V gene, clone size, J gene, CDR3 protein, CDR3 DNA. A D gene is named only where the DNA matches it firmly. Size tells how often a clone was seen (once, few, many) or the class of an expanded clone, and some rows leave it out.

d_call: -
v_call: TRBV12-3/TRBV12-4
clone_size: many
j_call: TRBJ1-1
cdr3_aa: CASSIPGAEAFF
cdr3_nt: TGTGCCAGCAGCATCCCAGGGGCTGAAGCTTTCTTT

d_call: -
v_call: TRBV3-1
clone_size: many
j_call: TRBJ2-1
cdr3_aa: CASSGRDKYNEQFF
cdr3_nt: TGTGCCAGCAGCGGGCGGGACAAATACAATGAGCAGTTCTTC

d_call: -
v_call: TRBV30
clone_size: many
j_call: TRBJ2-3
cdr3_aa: CAWGGQSTDTQYF
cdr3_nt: TGTGCCTGGGGGGGACAAAGCACAGATACGCAGTATTTT

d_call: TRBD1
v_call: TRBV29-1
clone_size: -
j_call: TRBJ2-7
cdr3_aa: CSVVLGQSYEQYF
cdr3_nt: TGCAGCGTTGTGTTGGGACAGTCCTACGAGCAGTACTTC

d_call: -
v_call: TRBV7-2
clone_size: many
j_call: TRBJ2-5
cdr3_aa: CASSPRSKETQYF
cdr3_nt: TGTGCCAGCAGCCCCCGATCAAAAGAGACCCAGTACTTC

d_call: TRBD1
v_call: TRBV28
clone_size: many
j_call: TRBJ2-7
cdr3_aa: CASTGDRDSLEQYF
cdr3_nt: TGTGCCAGCACGGGGGACAGGGATAGCCTCGAGCAGTACTTC

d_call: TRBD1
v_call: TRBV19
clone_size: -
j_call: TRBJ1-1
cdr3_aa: CASSPDRAKKEAFF
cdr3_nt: TGTGCCAGTAGCCCGGACAGGGCTAAAAAGGAAGCTTTCTTT

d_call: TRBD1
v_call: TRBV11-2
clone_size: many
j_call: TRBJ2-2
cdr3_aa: CASSLLDRGNTGELFF
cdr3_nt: TGTGCCAGCAGCTTATTGGACAGGGGAAACACCGGGGAGCTGTTTTTT

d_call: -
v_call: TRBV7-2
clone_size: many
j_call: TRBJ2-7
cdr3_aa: CASTQVGKAAYEQYF
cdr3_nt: TGTGCCAGCACCCAGGTAGGGAAGGCGGCCTACGAGCAGTACTTC

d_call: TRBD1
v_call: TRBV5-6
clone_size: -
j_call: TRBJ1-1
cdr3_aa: CASSSTGGMEAFF
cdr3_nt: TGTGCCAGCAGTTCGACAGGGGGCATGGAAGCTTTCTTT

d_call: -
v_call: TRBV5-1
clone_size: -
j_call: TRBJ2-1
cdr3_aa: CASSAPGGPYNEQFF
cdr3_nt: TGCGCCAGCAGCGCCCCTGGCGGACCCTACAATGAGCAGTTCTTC

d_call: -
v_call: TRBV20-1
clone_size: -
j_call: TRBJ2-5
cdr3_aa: CSARDAVGPGIQYF
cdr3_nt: TGCAGTGCTAGAGATGCGGTGGGACCGGGTATCCAGTACTTC

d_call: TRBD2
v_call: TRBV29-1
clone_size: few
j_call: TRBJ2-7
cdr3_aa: CSVESGRSYEQYF
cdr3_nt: TGCAGCGTTGAAAGCGGGAGGAGCTACGAGCAGTACTTC

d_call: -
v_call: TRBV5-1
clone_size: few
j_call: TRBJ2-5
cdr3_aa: CASSQGTQGETQYF
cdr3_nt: TGCGCCAGCAGTCAAGGGACTCAGGGTGAGACCCAGTACTTC

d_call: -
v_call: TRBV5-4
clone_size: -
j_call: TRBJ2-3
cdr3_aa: CASNSWATDTQYF
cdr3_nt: TGTGCCAGCAACTCCTGGGCCACAGATACGCAGTATTTT

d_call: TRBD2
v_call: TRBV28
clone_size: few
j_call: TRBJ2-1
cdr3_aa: CASSLFVASGSLDNEQFF
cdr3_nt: TGTGCCAGCAGTTTATTTGTGGCTAGCGGGAGCCTGGACAATGAGCAGTTCTTC

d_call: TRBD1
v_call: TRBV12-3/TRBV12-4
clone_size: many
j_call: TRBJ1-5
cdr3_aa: CASSPSGGLSNQPQHF
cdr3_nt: TGTGCCAGCAGCCCCTCAGGGGGACTTAGCAATCAGCCCCAGCATTTT

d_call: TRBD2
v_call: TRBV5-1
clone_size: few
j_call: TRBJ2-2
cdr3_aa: CASSLGPAGDPGELFF
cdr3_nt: TGCGCCAGCAGCTTGGGTCCAGCGGGAGATCCCGGGGAGCTGTTTTTT

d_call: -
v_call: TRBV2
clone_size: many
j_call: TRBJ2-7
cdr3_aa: CASMDFTAYEQYF
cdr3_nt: TGTGCCAGCATGGACTTTACTGCCTACGAGCAGTACTTC